The clone carrying this T cell receptor beta chain was observed a single time. Antigen: not known. This record belongs to a study of T cells in pancreatic ductal adenocarcinoma. General study findings and limits: Unique clonotypes were approximately 8-fold more numerous in blood than in tumor. This surgical cohort overrepresents the minority presenting with early-stage disease.

Sequencing used immunoSEQ multiplex PCR; TCRdb keeps in-frame clones, though not all of them. The sample has about 17,000 clones; around nine tenths are singletons. The germline V gene has CDR1 DFQATT and CDR2 SNEGSKA (reference sequence). The CDR3 loop spans 10 amino acids. The germline V and J ends were trimmed by 5 bases and 3 bases, with 3 bases remaining between them. The selected patients with pancreatic ductal adenocarcinoma had surgery but no neoadjuvant therapy. Sequenced material: PBMCs. The clonotype comes from a human donor with pancreatic ductal adenocarcinoma. This chain uses TRBV20-1 with TRBJ2-3; D ambiguous. The chain's CDR3 is CSALTDTQYF. The CDR3 DNA sequence: TGCAGTGCTCTAACAGATACGCAGTATTTT.